These 3 T cell receptor beta chains originate from one sample sequenced in a study of tumor-infiltrating lymphocytes in localized non-small cell lung cancer. Profiled with immunoSEQ multiplex PCR; TCRdb holds only in-frame clones, not every one. This table has about 12,000 clones, about 78% appearing once. Sequencing was done on a sample of lung tumor tissue. These receptors were taken from a human donor with non-small cell lung cancer.

The chain carries TRBV5-1 and TRBJ2-3; D is uncertain. The CDR3 is 14 residues long. V lost 3 bases and J 4 bases, leaving 12 bases between the germline ends. CDR1 SGHRS and CDR2 YFSETQ come from the germline V gene. The CDR3 bases are TGCGCCAGCAGCTCCCAAGTGGGCCCAGATACGCAGTATTTT. Translating it yields CASSSQVGPDTQYF.

This chain links TRBV7-2 with TRBJ2-7; TRBD1 matches at 7 bases. The CDR3 length is 15 residues. V dropped 6 bases and J dropped 8; count of bases not matched to a gene: 16. Germline loops: CDR1 SGHTA, CDR2 FQGNSA. The CDR3 sequence: CASSPPGQIPIKQYF. In DNA, the CDR3 is TGTGCCAGCAGTCCTCCGGGACAGATCCCAATAAAGCAGTACTTC.

This chain's CDR3 is CASRSRQAYEQYF. The CDR3 DNA reads TGTGCCAGTAGATCCAGGCAAGCCTACGAGCAGTACTTC. The chain employs TRBV19 and TRBJ2-7; no firm D call. V was pared by 6 bases and J by 2 bases, with 11 bases between. The CDR3 runs to 13 residues. The V gene's germline CDR1 is LNHDA and CDR2 SQIVND (reference sequence). Variable domain in full (rest from reference TRBV19 and TRBJ2-7): DGGITQSPKYLFRKEGQNVTLSCEQNLNHDAMYWYRQDPGQGLRLIYYSQIVNDFQKGDIAEGYSVSREKKESFPLTVTSAQKNPTAFYLCASRSRQAYEQYFGPGTRLTVT.